The 27 T cell receptor beta chains below all came from one sample that was sequenced in a study of read filtering for tumor transcriptome and immune sequencing. This library used roughly 400 ng RNA and molecular barcoded adaptors spanning alpha/delta and beta/gamma chains. TCRdb itself ran the reads through MiXCR, one entry per CDR3 protein. The table lists about 130,000 distinct CDR3 sequences, approximately 13% of them singletons, with around 8.2% in the top ten. What was sequenced was a population of CD138-negative cells sorted from bone marrow. The receptors were sampled from a donor over 35 with multiple myeloma.

At least ten counts were recorded for this clonotype. The chain carries TRBV5-1 and TRBJ2-1; D is unresolved. Germline CDR1 and CDR2: SGHRS and YFSETQ. The CDR3 loop spans 13 amino acids. V was trimmed by 2 bases and J by 6 bases, leaving 9 bases between them. The CDR3 sequence: CASSLEPRNEQFF. The CDR3 coding sequence is TGCGCCAGCAGCTTAGAGCCCCGCAATGAGCAGTTCTTC.

This clonotype was seen many times. This chain connects TRBV5-6 to TRBJ2-7; 9 bases agree with TRBD1. From germline, CDR1 is SGHDT and CDR2 YYEEEE. The V gene end was trimmed by 2 bases and the J gene end by 1 base; junction bases not matched to a gene: 4. CDR3 length equals 15 residues. Here the CDR3 reads CASSFRDRVSYEQYF. The CDR3 DNA reads as TGTGCCAGCAGCTTCCGGGACAGGGTTTCCTACGAGCAGTACTTC.

This clonotype was observed at least ten times. The chain uses TRBV4-2 and TRBJ2-1; perhaps TRBD2 as D (6 bases). V was clipped by 1 base and J by 9 bases, with 16 bases between them. Germline CDR1 LGHNA, CDR2 YNFKEQ. The CDR3 covers 15 residues. Written as DNA, the CDR3 is TGTGCCAGCAGCCAAGTACTAGCCGGCGGGGTTGAGCAGTTCTTC. This sequence encodes CASSQVLAGGVEQFF.

This clonotype was seen at least ten times. CDR3 DNA: TGCAGCGTTGTGAGGCCCAGGGAGAACACTGAAGCTTTCTTT. Translated, it gives CSVVRPRENTEAFF. The chain employs TRBV29-1 and TRBJ1-1; tentatively, D is TRBD1 (5 bases). Trimming left V 4 bases short and J 1 base short, with 13 bases between. Germline loops: CDR1 SQVTM, CDR2 ANQGSEA. The CDR3 covers 14 residues.

The rearrangement joins TRBV29-1 to TRBJ2-1; D might be TRBD1 or TRBD2, each matching 6 bases. This CDR3 has 13 residues. Germline lookup yields CDR1 SQVTM and CDR2 ANQGSEA. V lost 4 bases and J 8 bases, leaving 15 bases between the germline ends. The CDR3 region has the DNA TGCAGCGTTGGGGGGGCGGCACCCGATGAGCAGTTCTTC. Its protein product is CSVGGAAPDEQFF.

This clonotype occurred a few times. The genes are TRBV20-1 and TRBJ2-3; 10 bases match TRBD2. Losses at the gene ends were 0 bases for V and 6 bases for J; bases not matched to a gene: 3. This CDR3 comprises 14 residues. The germline gives CDR1 DFQATT, CDR2 SNEGSKA (reference sequence). The CDR3 region has the DNA TGCAGTGCTAGAGATCTAGCGGGAGAGGATACGCAGTATTTT. Translating it yields CSARDLAGEDTQYF.

This clonotype was seen at least ten times. The genes are TRBV6-2 or TRBV6-3 and TRBJ2-1, with TRBD2 identical over 9 bases. CDR1 MNHEY and CDR2 SVGEGT come from the germline V gene. Trimming took 6 bases from V and 4 from J; bases not matched to a gene: 4. This CDR3 contains 14 residues. CDR3 sequence: CASRGLADYNEQFF. The CDR3 region has the DNA TGTGCCAGCAGGGGACTAGCCGATTACAATGAGCAGTTCTTC.

This clonotype was picked up many times. V usage is TRBV5-1 and J usage is TRBJ1-1; D is undetermined. Trimming took 5 bases from V and 2 from J, leaving 7 bases between them. The CDR3 totals 12 residues. Germline CDR1 and CDR2: SGHRS and YFSETQ. In nucleotides, the CDR3 is TGCGCCAGCAGTAACAGTAACACTGAAGCTTTCTTT. It yields the protein CASSNSNTEAFF.

This clonotype was observed many times. This rearrangement joins TRBV20-1 to TRBJ1-1; 8 nucleotides agree with TRBD1. Unmatched junction bases numbered 2, after V lost 2 bases and J lost 3 bases. The CDR3 length is 13 residues. Germline V lookup: CDR1 DFQATT, CDR2 SNEGSKA (reference sequence). The DNA of the CDR3 is TGCAGTGCTAGACGCAGGGGGCACACTGAAGCTTTCTTT. Translation: CSARRRGHTEAFF.

This clonotype was seen ten or more times. The rearrangement links TRBV14 to TRBJ2-1; 12 bases line up with TRBD2. J gave up 3 bases and V 4 bases, and 1 base lay outside the gene matches. The CDR3 extends over 15 amino acids. Germline loops: CDR1 SGHDN, CDR2 FVKESK. CDR3 sequence: CASSRGLAGYNEQFF. The CDR3 DNA reads as TGTGCCAGCAGCCGGGGACTAGCGGGCTACAATGAGCAGTTCTTC.

In its sample, this clonotype was seen many times. The rearrangement links TRBV25-1 to TRBJ1-2, with D maybe TRBD1 (6 bases). V shed 3 bases and J shed 7 bases, with 15 bases lying between them. CDR1 and CDR2 (germline): MGHDK, SYGVNS. The CDR3 consists of 14 residues. The CDR3, as DNA: TGTGCCAGCAGTGACGAGGACAGCCTTTTTGGCTACACCTTC. Its translation is CASSDEDSLFGYTF.

This clonotype was counted many times. J is TRBJ2-2 and V is TRBV18; D may be TRBD2 (5 bases). This CDR3 contains 17 residues. Trimming cost V 6 bases and J 0 bases, with 17 bases left between them. Germline CDR1 reads KGHSH; CDR2 reads LQKENI. The CDR3 DNA reads TGTGCCAGCTCCACGGTCGTGTGGGGAGCGAACACCGGGGAGCTGTTTTTT. Translating gives CASSTVVWGANTGELFF.

Many counts were recorded for this clonotype. The chain combines TRBV14 with TRBJ1-5; D ambiguous. The V end lost 3 bases, the J end lost 3 bases, and 6 bases lay between the germline ends. CDR3 length: 13 residues. Per germline, CDR1 SGHDN and CDR2 FVKESK. The CDR3 spells CASSQDHNQPQHF. The CDR3 coding sequence is TGTGCCAGCAGCCAGGACCACAATCAGCCCCAGCATTTT.

In this sample, this clonotype turned up many times. This sequence joins TRBV5-1 and TRBJ2-7; no reliable D call. Trimming took off 2 bases at V and 5 bases at J, with 14 bases between the two ends. Germline loops: CDR1 SGHRS, CDR2 YFSETQ. The CDR3 is 14 amino acids. The CDR3 is CASSFSSPANEQYF. In DNA form, the CDR3 reads TGCGCCAGCAGCTTTAGCTCCCCCGCTAACGAGCAGTACTTC.

This clonotype was found many times. The chain employs TRBV4-1 and TRBJ1-1; D remains ambiguous. The V and J ends lost 0 bases and 8 bases respectively, with 19 bases between them. The CDR3 is 16 amino acids. Germline-derived CDR1 and CDR2 are MGHRA and YSYEKL. CDR3 sequence (DNA): TGCGCCAGCAGCCAAGAAGGGTCGTTAATCATCGTCGAAGCTTTCTTT. It is translated as CASSQEGSLIIVEAFF.

This clonotype occurred many times. This chain uses TRBV11-2 with TRBJ2-3, with 10 bases aligning to TRBD2. Losses at the gene ends were 0 bases for V and 4 bases for J; bases not matched to a gene: 4. The CDR3 has 16 residues. Germline CDR1 and CDR2: SGHAT and FQNNGV. CDR3 coding DNA: TGTGCCAGCAGCTTAGAGGCTAGCGGGAGCGCAGATACGCAGTATTTT. As protein: CASSLEASGSADTQYF. Looking up the rest from reference TRBV11-2 and TRBJ2-3 gives the full variable domain: EAGVAQSPRYKIIEKRQSVAFWCNPISGHATLYWYQQILGQGPKLLIQFQNNGVVDDSQLPKDRFSAERLKGVDSTLKIQPAKLEDSAVYLCASSLEASGSADTQYFGPGTRLTVL.

This clonotype has at least ten counts. V gene TRBV11-2 combines with J gene TRBJ2-2; TRBD1 matches at 9 bases. The CDR3 is made up of 15 amino acids. After removal of 2 bases from V and 3 bases from J, the junction contained 1 base not matched to a gene. Germline lookup yields CDR1 SGHAT and CDR2 FQNNGV. CDR3 protein: CASSLRQGDTGELFF. The DNA for the CDR3 is TGTGCCAGCAGCTTAAGACAGGGGGACACCGGGGAGCTGTTTTTT. Looking up the rest from reference TRBV11-2 and TRBJ2-2 gives the full variable domain: EAGVAQSPRYKIIEKRQSVAFWCNPISGHATLYWYQQILGQGPKLLIQFQNNGVVDDSQLPKDRFSAERLKGVDSTLKIQPAKLEDSAVYLCASSLRQGDTGELFFGEGSRLTVL.

This rearrangement joins TRBV2 to TRBJ2-7; D might be TRBD2 (5 bases). Germline CDR1 and CDR2: SNHLY and FYNNEI. V lost 7 bases to trimming and J lost 4 bases, with 14 bases between them. CDR3 length equals 13 residues. The CDR3 DNA reads as TGTGCCAGCATCTCTAGCCAGTTGTACGAGCAGTACTTC. Translated: CASISSQLYEQYF.

The chain couples TRBV6-6 to TRBJ2-7, with D possibly being TRBD1 or TRBD2 (5 bases each). The CDR3 length is 13 residues. V was pared by 8 bases and J by 2 bases, with 13 bases between. CDR1 and CDR2 from the germline V gene are MNHNY and SVGAGI (reference sequence). DNA for the CDR3: TGTGCCAGCGTCCGGGACCGACCCTACGAGCAGTACTTC. Its protein product is CASVRDRPYEQYF.

This clonotype was observed many times. The genes are TRBV10-3 and TRBJ2-1; 12 bases line up with TRBD2. From germline, CDR1 is ENHRY and CDR2 SYGVKD. V shed 6 bases and J 6 bases; nucleotides not matched to a gene: 0. The CDR3 runs 13 residues. In DNA form, the CDR3 reads TGTGCCATCAGGACTAGCGGGAGCAATGAGCAGTTCTTC. It encodes CAIRTSGSNEQFF.

There are many counts of this clonotype. V and J are TRBV28 and TRBJ1-1, with 10 bases lining up with TRBD1. The CDR3 is 16 amino acids. J gave up 7 bases and V 8 bases, and 16 bases lay outside the gene matches. CDR1 and CDR2 from the germline V gene are MDHEN and SYDVKM. The CDR3 protein is CASPPGFDRGLGEAFF. CDR3 nucleotide sequence: TGTGCCAGCCCACCGGGGTTCGACAGGGGGCTTGGTGAAGCTTTCTTT.

The V and J genes are TRBV5-1 and TRBJ2-2; TRBD2 agrees at 9 bases. Germline assignment: CDR1 SGHRS and CDR2 YFSETQ. V dropped 4 bases and J dropped 6; count of bases not matched to a gene: 13. The CDR3 has 17 residues. CDR3 coding DNA: TGCGCCAGCAGCCGACGTTTGGCTAGCGGGAAAGCCGGGGAGCTGTTTTTT. This translates into CASSRRLASGKAGELFF.

This chain uses TRBV6-6 with TRBJ2-5; D possibly corresponds to TRBD2 (5 bases). The CDR3 contains 14 residues. Trimming pared 2 bases from V and 2 bases from J, leaving 9 bases between. The V gene's germline CDR1 is MNHNY and CDR2 SVGAGI (reference sequence). Written as DNA, the CDR3 is TGTGCCAGCAGTTACGACGGGAATCAAGAGACCCAGTACTTC. Protein: CASSYDGNQETQYF.

This clonotype occurred many times. This sequence joins TRBV12-3 or TRBV12-4 and TRBJ2-1; D is unclear. Between the trimmed V and J ends, which lost 4 bases and 7 bases, there was a span of 8 bases. The CDR3 sequence is 12 residues long. CDR3 coding DNA: TGTGCCAGCAGTTCCCGAAGGAATGAGCAGTTCTTC. This codes for CASSSRRNEQFF.

This clonotype was seen ten or more times. The chain joins TRBV7-2 to TRBJ2-3; D is undetermined. There are 14 residues in the CDR3. Trimming removed 3 bases from V and 1 base from J, with 8 bases in between. In germline, CDR1 is SGHTA, CDR2 FQGNSA. CDR3 sequence: CASSFRIRTDTQYF. CDR3 bases: TGTGCCAGCAGCTTTCGGATCCGCACAGATACGCAGTATTTT.

As concerns this clonotype: At one boundary the junction diverges from the germline segment, which might be a read error. The chain carries TRBV10-1 and TRBJ2-1; 8 bases are a match to TRBD2. Per germline, CDR1 WNHNN and CDR2 SYGVQD (reference sequence). This CDR3 is 14 amino acids long. DNA of the CDR3: TGCGCCAGCAGTGGGGCGGGGGGCTACAAGGAGCAGTTCTTC. This encodes CASSGAGGYKEQFF.

This chain uses TRBV6-2 or TRBV6-3 with TRBJ1-1; D might be TRBD1 (5 bases). Germline V gives CDR1 MNHEY, CDR2 SVGEGT. V lost 4 bases and J 3 bases, leaving 9 bases between the germline ends. This CDR3 has 13 residues. Written as DNA, the CDR3 is TGTGCCAGCAGTTTCCAGGGAGACACTGAAGCTTTCTTT. This codes for CASSFQGDTEAFF.